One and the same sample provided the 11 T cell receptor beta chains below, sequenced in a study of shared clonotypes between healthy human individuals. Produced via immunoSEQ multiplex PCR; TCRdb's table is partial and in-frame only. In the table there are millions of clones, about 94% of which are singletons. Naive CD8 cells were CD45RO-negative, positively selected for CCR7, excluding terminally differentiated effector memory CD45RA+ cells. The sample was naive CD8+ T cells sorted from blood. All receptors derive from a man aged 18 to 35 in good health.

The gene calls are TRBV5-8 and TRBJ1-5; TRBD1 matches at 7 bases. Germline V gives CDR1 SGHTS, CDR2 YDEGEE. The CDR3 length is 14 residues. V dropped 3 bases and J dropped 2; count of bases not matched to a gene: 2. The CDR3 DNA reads TGTGCCAGCAGCTCAGGGACAGGCAATCAGCCCCAGCATTTT. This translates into CASSSGTGNQPQHF.

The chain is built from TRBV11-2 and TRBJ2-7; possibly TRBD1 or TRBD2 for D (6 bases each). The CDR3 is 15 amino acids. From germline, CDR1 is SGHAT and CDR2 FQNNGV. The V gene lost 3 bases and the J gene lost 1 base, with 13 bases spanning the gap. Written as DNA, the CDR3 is TGTGCCAGCAGCTTTTACGGGGGCAGTTCCTACGAGCAGTACTTC. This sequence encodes CASSFYGGSSYEQYF.

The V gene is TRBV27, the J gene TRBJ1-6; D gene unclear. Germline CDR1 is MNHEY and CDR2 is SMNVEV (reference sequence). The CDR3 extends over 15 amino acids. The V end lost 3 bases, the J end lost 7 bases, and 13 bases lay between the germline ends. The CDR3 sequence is CASSLTAYPNSPLHF. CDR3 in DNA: TGTGCCAGCAGTTTGACGGCCTACCCCAATTCACCCCTCCACTTT.

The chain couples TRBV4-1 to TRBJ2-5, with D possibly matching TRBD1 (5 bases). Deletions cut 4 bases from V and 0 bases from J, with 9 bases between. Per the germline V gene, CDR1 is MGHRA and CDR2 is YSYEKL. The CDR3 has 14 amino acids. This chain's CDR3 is CASSLYRYQETQYF. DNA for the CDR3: TGCGCCAGCAGCCTTTACAGGTACCAAGAGACCCAGTACTTC.

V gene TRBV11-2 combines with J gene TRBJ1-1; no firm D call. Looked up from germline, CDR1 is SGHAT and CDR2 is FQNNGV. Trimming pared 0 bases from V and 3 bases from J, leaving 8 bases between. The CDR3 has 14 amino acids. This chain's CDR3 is CASSLDVWDTEAFF. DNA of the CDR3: TGTGCCAGCAGCTTAGATGTGTGGGACACTGAAGCTTTCTTT.

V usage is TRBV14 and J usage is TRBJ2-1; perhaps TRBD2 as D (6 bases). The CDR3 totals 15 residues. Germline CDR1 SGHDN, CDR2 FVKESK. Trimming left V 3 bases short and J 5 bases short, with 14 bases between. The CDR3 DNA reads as TGTGCCAGCAGCCACCGGGACTTGAATCACAATGAGCAGTTCTTC. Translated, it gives CASSHRDLNHNEQFF.

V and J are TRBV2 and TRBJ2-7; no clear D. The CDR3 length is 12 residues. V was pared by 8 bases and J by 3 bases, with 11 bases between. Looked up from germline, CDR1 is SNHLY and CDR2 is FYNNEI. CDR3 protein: CASRATDYEQYF. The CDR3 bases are TGTGCCAGCCGAGCCACTGACTACGAGCAGTACTTC. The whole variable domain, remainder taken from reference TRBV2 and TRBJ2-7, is EPEVTQTPSHQVTQMGQEVILRCVPISNHLYFYWYRQILGQKVEFLVSFYNNEISEKSEIFDDQFSVERPDGSNFTLKIRSTKLEDSAMYFCASRATDYEQYFGPGTRLTVT.

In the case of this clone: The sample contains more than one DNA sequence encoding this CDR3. The CDR3 sequence is CASSLRLAGDYEQYF. CDR3 nucleotides: TGTGCCAGCAGCTTAAGACTAGCGGGAGACTACGAGCAGTACTTC. The rearrangement links TRBV7-8 to TRBJ2-7; 12 nucleotides match TRBD2. V dropped 2 bases and J dropped 3; count of bases not matched to a gene: 2. CDR1 and CDR2 from the germline V gene are SGHVS and FQNEAQ. The CDR3 is made up of 15 amino acids.

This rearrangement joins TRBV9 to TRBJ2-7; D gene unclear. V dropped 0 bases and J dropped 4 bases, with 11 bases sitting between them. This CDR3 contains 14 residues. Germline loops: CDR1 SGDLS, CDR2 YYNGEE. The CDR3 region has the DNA TGTGCCAGCAGCGTAGGCCCCGAAGCTTACGAGCAGTACTTC. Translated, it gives CASSVGPEAYEQYF.

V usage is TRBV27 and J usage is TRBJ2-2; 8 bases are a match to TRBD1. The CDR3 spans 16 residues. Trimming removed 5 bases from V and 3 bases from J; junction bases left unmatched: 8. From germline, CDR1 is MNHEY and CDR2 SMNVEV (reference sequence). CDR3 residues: CASSPLQGAYTGELFF. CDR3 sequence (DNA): TGTGCCAGCAGTCCCCTGCAGGGGGCTTACACCGGGGAGCTGTTTTTT.

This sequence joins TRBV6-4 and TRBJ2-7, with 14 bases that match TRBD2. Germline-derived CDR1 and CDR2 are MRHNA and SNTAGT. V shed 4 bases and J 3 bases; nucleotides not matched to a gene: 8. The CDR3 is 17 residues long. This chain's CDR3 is CASSVRTSGRIYYEQYF. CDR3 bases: TGTGCCAGCAGTGTCCGGACTAGCGGGAGGATATACTACGAGCAGTACTTC.